This T cell receptor (beta chain) comes out of a study of cytomegalovirus exposure and HLA in healthy donors (dated 2017 in TCRdb). About the study as a whole: According to a later analysis, the roughly 120 validation repertoires were produced on the same platform as the approximately 620 repertoires of the first cohort. The study aimed to test whether signatures of past pathogen exposure could be identified by cataloging public T cell receptors. A separate validation cohort of roughly 130 different subjects was used in addition to the 666-subject first cohort. High-throughput TCR immunosequencing, statistical association of individual TCRs with disease status, and machine learning were combined to predict cytomegalovirus infection status.

Separate from the approximately 670-subject first cohort, the validation cohort of roughly 130 subjects was the group to which the donors belonged. Regarding this clone: The specificity of this receptor is unknown. The input lacks base qualities; no much larger clone sits a single base away.

Library preparation used the immunoSEQ multiplex PCR assay. As for how the authors treated the data: A statistical classification framework was developed to diagnose cytomegalovirus status using the catalog of TCR beta chain sequences. The immuneACCESS repertoire file appears here via TCRdb, limited to in-frame rearrangements. These files lack a portion of the clones; in checked studies, under half of the deficit traces to unresolved V genes, and the cause of the others is not known. V, J and clone size derive from that table, while D and trimming were established from the DNA sequence. The sample data list 150,000 to 200,000 clones, and around 92% of these were observed just once. 10% of the sample rests with the top ten. V gives up 0 bases and J gives up 2 bases, and the segment between their germline ends measures 16 bases. The CDR3 runs 17 residues from the cysteine to the phenylalanine. Just the 51-base CDR3 DNA is kept, in frame starting at base 1. CDR1 is given as SGHRS and CDR2 as YFSETQ, both from the germline V gene.

Results and caveats for the whole study, not just this receptor: It was suggested by the authors that the approach could potentially be generalized to other disease states and immunological phenotypes. Across donors, most TCR sequences were observed very rarely, whereas some public TCRs were present in many individuals. The classifier was reported to diagnose cytomegalovirus status with high specificity and sensitivity in both the original cohort and the validation cohort. The validation cohort had no HLA typing available for a later analysis, so co-occurrence within that cohort was assessed over all 120 repertoires. Subsequent analysis determined that TCRs grouped into clusters in the first cohort also showed a tendency toward co-occurrence across the roughly 110 validation repertoires, and 85% to 95% of cluster scores exceeded 0. The study listed 170 or so TCR beta chains as associated with cytomegalovirus. A few of the identified cytomegalovirus-associated TCR beta chains were confirmed in vitro to be specific for cytomegalovirus antigens.

The sequencing sample was made of PBMCs. This TCR derives from a woman aged 18-29 years in good health and CMV-seropositive. Recombination joined TRBV5-1 with TRBJ2-3; no D gene call is confident. The nucleotide sequence is given as TGCGCCAGCAGCTTGGAACTACGAGACGGTATCACAGATACGCAGTATTTT. Translated, it gives CASSLELRDGITDTQYF.